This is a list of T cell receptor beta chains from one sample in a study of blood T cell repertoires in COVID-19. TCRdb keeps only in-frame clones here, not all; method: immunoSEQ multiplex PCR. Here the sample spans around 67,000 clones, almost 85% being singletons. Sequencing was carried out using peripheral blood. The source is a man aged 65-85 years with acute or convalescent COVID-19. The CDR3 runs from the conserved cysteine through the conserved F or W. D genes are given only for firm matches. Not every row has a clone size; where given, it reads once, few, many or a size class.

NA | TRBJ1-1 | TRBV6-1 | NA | CASSEANGLGSTEAFF | TGTGCCAGCAGCGAAGCGAACGGCCTCGGGTCCACTGAAGCTTTCTTT
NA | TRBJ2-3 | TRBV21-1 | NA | CASSKEGLAEITDTQYF | TGTGCCAGCAGCAAAGAAGGGCTAGCGGAGATCACAGATACGCAGTATTTT
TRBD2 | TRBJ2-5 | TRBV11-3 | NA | CASSQRGLLGETQYF | TGTGCCAGCAGCCAGCGGGGCCTTCTGGGGGAGACCCAGTACTTC
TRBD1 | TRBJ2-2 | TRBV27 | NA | CASSLGQTNTGELFF | TGTGCCAGCAGCCTGGGACAGACTAACACCGGGGAGCTGTTTTTT
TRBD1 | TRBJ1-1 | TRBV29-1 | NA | CSGRQGSNTEAFF | TGCAGCGGTCGACAGGGGTCGAACACTGAAGCTTTCTTT
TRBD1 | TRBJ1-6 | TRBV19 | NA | CASGAWDSYNSPLHF | TGTGCCAGTGGGGCCTGGGACAGTTATAATTCACCCCTCCACTTT
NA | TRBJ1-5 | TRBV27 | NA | CASSYRAYQPQHF | TGTGCCAGCAGTTACAGGGCTTATCAGCCCCAGCATTTT
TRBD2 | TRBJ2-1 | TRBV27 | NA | CASSLHLAGGPGEQFF | TGTGCCAGCAGTTTACATCTAGCGGGAGGGCCTGGTGAGCAGTTCTTC
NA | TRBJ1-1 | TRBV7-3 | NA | CASSSQIGGEAFF | TGTGCCAGCAGCTCCCAGATAGGAGGTGAAGCTTTCTTT
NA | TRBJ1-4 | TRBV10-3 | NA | CAISVGGAEGGLFF | TGTGCCATCAGTGTAGGTGGGGCAGAAGGGGGACTGTTTTTT
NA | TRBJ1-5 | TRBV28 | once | CASSLGLGVQPQHF | TGTGCCAGCAGTTTAGGGTTGGGCGTGCAGCCCCAGCATTTT
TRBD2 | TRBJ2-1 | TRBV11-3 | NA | CASSLSGNDYNEQFF | TGTGCCAGCAGCTTAAGCGGGAACGACTACAATGAGCAGTTCTTC
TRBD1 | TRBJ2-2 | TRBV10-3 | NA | CAIRKGQGVIYTGELFF | TGTGCCATCAGAAAAGGACAGGGGGTTATCTACACCGGGGAGCTGTTTTTT
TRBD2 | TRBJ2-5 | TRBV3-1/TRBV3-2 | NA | CASSPWTSGVGETQYF | TGTGCCAGCAGCCCGTGGACTAGCGGGGTTGGAGAGACCCAGTACTTC